Listed below are T cell receptor beta chains from one sample, sequenced in a study of PD-L1 blockade in urothelial cancer. Measured with immunoSEQ multiplex PCR; TCRdb has only the in-frame clones, and not every one. The sample consists of about 30,000 clones, about nine tenths of them appearing once. Here the sequenced sample was PBMCs, taken around atezolizumab (anti-PD-L1) treatment. These receptor sequences come from an older man with urothelial cancer. CDR3s include the opening cysteine and the closing phenylalanine or tryptophan. Each record gives: D gene, clone size, J gene, V gene, CDR3 protein, CDR3 DNA. D genes are given only for firm matches. Clone size is shown for a subset of rows, as once, few, many or a class of expanded clone.

TRBD2 | NA | TRBJ2-2 | TRBV10-3 | CAIKDSGTVGELFF | TGTGCCATCAAAGATAGCGGGACGGTCGGGGAGCTGTTTTTT
NA | once | TRBJ1-1 | TRBV10-1 | CASSEELNTEAFF | TGCGCCAGCAGTGAAGAGCTGAACACTGAAGCTTTCTTT
NA | NA | TRBJ2-4 | TRBV5-1 | CASSFPLPGHLNIQYF | TGCGCCAGCAGCTTCCCACTACCGGGACACCTAAACATTCAGTACTTC
TRBD1 | once | TRBJ2-5 | TRBV18 | CASSPGTGGQETQYF | TGTGCCAGCTCACCAGGGACAGGGGGACAAGAGACCCAGTACTTC
NA | NA | TRBJ1-2 | TRBV28 | CASSLGGTATNYGYTF | TGTGCCAGCAGTTTAGGAGGGACGGCTACTAACTATGGCTACACCTTC
NA | NA | TRBJ1-1 | TRBV6-5 | CATRDMNTEAFF | TGTGCCACCAGAGACATGAACACTGAAGCTTTCTTT
TRBD2 | NA | TRBJ2-1 | TRBV7-6 | CASSLFRLAGEQFF | TGTGCCAGCAGCTTATTTAGACTAGCGGGCGAGCAGTTCTTC
TRBD1 | NA | TRBJ2-7 | TRBV29-1 | CSGHNQGDEQYF | TGCAGCGGTCACAACCAGGGGGACGAGCAGTACTTC
TRBD2 | NA | TRBJ2-1 | TRBV19 | CASTQGLAVYNEQFF | TGTGCCAGTACCCAGGGACTAGCGGTTTACAATGAGCAGTTCTTC
NA | NA | TRBJ2-1 | TRBV6-5 | CASSYTTGGKQFF | TGTGCCAGCAGTTACACGACAGGTGGTAAGCAGTTCTTC
TRBD2 | NA | TRBJ2-3 | TRBV9 | CASSVTLAGVTDTQYF | TGTGCCAGCAGCGTAACCCTAGCGGGTGTCACAGATACGCAGTATTTT
TRBD1 | NA | TRBJ2-1 | TRBV5-4 | CASGLGGTGGLNEQFF | TGTGCCAGCGGGCTGGGCGGGACAGGGGGCCTGAATGAGCAGTTCTTC
TRBD1 | NA | TRBJ1-2 | TRBV5-6 | CASSAPGGQGNYGYTF | TGTGCCAGCAGCGCCCCGGGGGGACAGGGTAACTATGGCTACACCTTC
NA | NA | TRBJ2-7 | TRBV12-5 | CASGLVGRLGRDSYEQYF | TGTGCTAGTGGTTTGGTAGGTCGACTAGGCAGAGACTCCTACGAGCAGTACTTC
NA | NA | TRBJ2-2 | TRBV11-3 | CASSLEATRDTGELFF | TGTGCCAGCAGCTTAGAGGCTACACGGGACACCGGGGAGCTGTTTTTT
TRBD1 | NA | TRBJ1-5 | TRBV6-1 | CATKGQDLSNQPQHF | TGTGCCACCAAGGGACAGGACCTCAGCAATCAGCCCCAGCATTTT
TRBD2 | NA | TRBJ2-2 | TRBV19 | CASSMGLAGDTGELFF | TGTGCCAGTAGTATGGGACTAGCGGGGGACACCGGGGAGCTGTTTTTT
NA | once | TRBJ2-2 | TRBV7-2 | CASSRWTGELFF | TGTGCCAGCAGTCGATGGACAGGGGAGCTGTTTTTT
TRBD1 | NA | TRBJ1-2 | TRBV6-1 | CASSGRRPGQGSPSNYGYTF | TGTGCCAGCAGTGGACGAAGACCGGGACAGGGGTCTCCCTCTAACTATGGCTACACCTTC
TRBD1 | NA | TRBJ1-4 | TRBV28 | CASSPPGQTLRGNEKLFF | TGTGCCAGCAGTCCTCCGGGACAGACACTTCGCGGTAATGAAAAACTGTTTTTT
NA | NA | TRBJ2-7 | TRBV19 | CASSIVAGRAYEQYF | TGTGCCAGTAGTATAGTAGCCGGTCGGGCCTACGAGCAGTACTTC
TRBD2 | NA | TRBJ2-7 | TRBV5-4 | CASSWEGFEQYF | TGTGCCAGCAGCTGGGAGGGGTTCGAGCAGTACTTC
NA | NA | TRBJ2-1 | TRBV9 | CASSSGDMAGQYNEQFF | TGTGCCAGCAGCTCAGGAGATATGGCGGGGCAGTACAATGAGCAGTTCTTC
NA | NA | TRBJ1-2 | TRBV21-1 | CASSKGSPGMDYGYTF | TGTGCCAGCAGCAAAGGATCCCCAGGGATGGACTATGGCTACACCTTC
NA | NA | TRBJ2-3 | TRBV7-2 | CASSPQGYDTDTQYF | TGTGCCAGCAGCCCGCAGGGATACGACACAGATACGCAGTATTTT
TRBD1 | NA | TRBJ1-3 | TRBV30 | CACSGQAAGVYF | TGTGCCTGTTCGGGACAGGCGGCTGGGGTATATTTT
TRBD1 | NA | TRBJ2-7 | TRBV6-5 | CASSSSGTGGYEQYF | TGTGCCAGCAGTTCTTCCGGGACAGGGGGCTACGAGCAGTACTTC
NA | NA | TRBJ1-3 | TRBV5-1 | CASSPNPGGNTIYF | TGCGCCAGCAGCCCCAACCCAGGTGGAAACACCATATATTTT
NA | NA | TRBJ1-2 | TRBV29-1 | CSVVGGANYGYTF | TGCAGCGTTGTAGGGGGAGCTAACTATGGCTACACCTTC
TRBD2 | NA | TRBJ2-3 | TRBV7-2 | CASSLAQLAGETDTQYF | TGTGCCAGCAGCTTAGCCCAATTAGCGGGAGAAACAGATACGCAGTATTTT
NA | NA | TRBJ1-2 | TRBV6-5 | CASRTPGDYGYTF | TGTGCCAGCAGGACACCAGGGGACTATGGCTACACCTTC
NA | NA | TRBJ2-7 | TRBV2 | CASSDSFGFSNEQYF | TGTGCCAGCAGTGATTCCTTTGGGTTTAGCAACGAGCAGTACTTC